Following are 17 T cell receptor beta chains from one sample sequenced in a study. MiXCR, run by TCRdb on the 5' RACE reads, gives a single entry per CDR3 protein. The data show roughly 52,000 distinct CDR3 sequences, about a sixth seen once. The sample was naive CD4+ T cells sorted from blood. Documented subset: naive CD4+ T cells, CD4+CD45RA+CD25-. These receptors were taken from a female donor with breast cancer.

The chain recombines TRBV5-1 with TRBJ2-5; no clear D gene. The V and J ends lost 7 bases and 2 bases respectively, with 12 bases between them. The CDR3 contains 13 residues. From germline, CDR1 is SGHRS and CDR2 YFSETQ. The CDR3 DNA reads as TGCGCCAGCCGCACCCCTCTACAAGAGACCCAGTACTTC. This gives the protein CASRTPLQETQYF.

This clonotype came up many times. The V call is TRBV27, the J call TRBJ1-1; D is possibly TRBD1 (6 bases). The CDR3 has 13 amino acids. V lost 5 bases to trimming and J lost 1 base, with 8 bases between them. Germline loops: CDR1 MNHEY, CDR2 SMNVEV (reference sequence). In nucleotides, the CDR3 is TGTGCCAGCAGTCAACAGGGGAACACTGAAGCTTTCTTT. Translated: CASSQQGNTEAFF.

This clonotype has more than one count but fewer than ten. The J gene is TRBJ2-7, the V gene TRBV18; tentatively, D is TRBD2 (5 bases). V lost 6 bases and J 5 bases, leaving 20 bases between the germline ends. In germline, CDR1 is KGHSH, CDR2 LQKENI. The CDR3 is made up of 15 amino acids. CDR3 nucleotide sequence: TGTGCCAGCTCCTACCCCATTATGGACGGGGACGAGCAGTACTTC. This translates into CASSYPIMDGDEQYF.

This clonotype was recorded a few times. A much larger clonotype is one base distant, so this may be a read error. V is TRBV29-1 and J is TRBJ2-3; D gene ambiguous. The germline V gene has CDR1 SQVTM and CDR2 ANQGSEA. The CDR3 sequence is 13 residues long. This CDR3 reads CSVEVGGTDAQYF. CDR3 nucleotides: TGCAGCGTTGAAGTTGGCGGCACAGATGCGCAGTATTTT.

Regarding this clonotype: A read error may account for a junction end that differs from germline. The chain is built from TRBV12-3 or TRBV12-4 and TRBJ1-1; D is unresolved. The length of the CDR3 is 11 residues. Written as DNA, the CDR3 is TGTGCCAGCGCACTGAACACTGAAGCTCTCTTT. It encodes CASALNTEALF.

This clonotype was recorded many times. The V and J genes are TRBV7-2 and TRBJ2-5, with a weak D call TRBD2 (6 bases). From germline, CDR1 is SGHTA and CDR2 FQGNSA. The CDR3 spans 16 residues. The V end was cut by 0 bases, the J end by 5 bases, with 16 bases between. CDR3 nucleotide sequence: TGTGCCAGCAGCTTAGCGCCCGGGGGAGTCGGGGAGACCCAGTACTTC. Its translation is CASSLAPGGVGETQYF.

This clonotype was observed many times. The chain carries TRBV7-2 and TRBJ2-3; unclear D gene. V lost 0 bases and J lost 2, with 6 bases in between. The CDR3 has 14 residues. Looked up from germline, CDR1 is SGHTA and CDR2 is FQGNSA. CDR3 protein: CASSLAAFTDTQYF. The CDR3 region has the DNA TGTGCCAGCAGCTTAGCCGCCTTCACAGATACGCAGTATTTT. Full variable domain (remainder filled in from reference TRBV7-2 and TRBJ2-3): GAGVSQSPSNKVTEKGKDVELRCDPISGHTALYWYRQSLGQGLEFLIYFQGNSAPDKSGLPSDRFSAERTGGSVSTLTIQRTQQEDSAVYLCASSLAAFTDTQYFGPGTRLTVL.

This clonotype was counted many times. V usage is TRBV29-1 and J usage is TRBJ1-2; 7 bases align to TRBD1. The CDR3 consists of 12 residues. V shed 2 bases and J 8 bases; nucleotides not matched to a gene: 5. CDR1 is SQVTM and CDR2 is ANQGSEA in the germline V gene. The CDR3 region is CSVERTGEGYTF. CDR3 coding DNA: TGCAGCGTTGAAAGAACAGGGGAGGGCTACACCTTC.

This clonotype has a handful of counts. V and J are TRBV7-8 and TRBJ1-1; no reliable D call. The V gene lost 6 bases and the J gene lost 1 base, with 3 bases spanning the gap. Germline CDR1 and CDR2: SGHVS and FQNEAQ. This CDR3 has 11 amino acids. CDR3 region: CASSSNTEAFF. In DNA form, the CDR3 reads TGTGCCAGCAGTTCGAACACTGAAGCTTTCTTT.

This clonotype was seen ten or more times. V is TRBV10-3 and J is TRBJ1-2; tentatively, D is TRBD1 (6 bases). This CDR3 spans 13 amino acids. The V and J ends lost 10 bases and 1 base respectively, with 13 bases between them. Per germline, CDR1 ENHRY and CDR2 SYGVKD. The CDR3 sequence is CATQQGGNYGYTF. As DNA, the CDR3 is TGTGCCACACAACAGGGTGGTAACTATGGCTACACCTTC.

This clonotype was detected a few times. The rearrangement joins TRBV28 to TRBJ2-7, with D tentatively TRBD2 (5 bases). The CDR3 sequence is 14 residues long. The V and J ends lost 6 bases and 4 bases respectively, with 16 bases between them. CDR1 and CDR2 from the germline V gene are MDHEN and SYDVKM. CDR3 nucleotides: TGTGCCAGCAGGGGGAGAGTAGAGGAATACGAGCAGTACTTC. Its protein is CASRGRVEEYEQYF.

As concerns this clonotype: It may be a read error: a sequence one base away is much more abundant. CDR3 region: CASSSGQHYGYTF. Here the CDR3 DNA reads TGTGCCAGCAGCTCGGGACAGCACTATGGCTACACCTTC. The rearrangement uses TRBV7-2 and TRBJ1-2; 7 bases are a match to TRBD1. The length of the CDR3 is 13 residues. Trimming cost V 4 bases and J 3 bases; bases outside gene matches: 2. Germline CDR1 reads SGHTA; CDR2 reads FQGNSA.

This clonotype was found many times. CDR3 DNA sequence: TGCAGCGTCCTCCGGGACAACCTGGGAACTGAAGCTTTCTTT. It codes for CSVLRDNLGTEAFF. This chain uses TRBV29-1 with TRBJ1-1; tentatively, D is TRBD1 (6 bases). Trimming removed 6 bases at V and 5 bases at J, with 19 bases between. CDR1 and CDR2 (germline): SQVTM, ANQGSEA. The CDR3 spans 14 residues.

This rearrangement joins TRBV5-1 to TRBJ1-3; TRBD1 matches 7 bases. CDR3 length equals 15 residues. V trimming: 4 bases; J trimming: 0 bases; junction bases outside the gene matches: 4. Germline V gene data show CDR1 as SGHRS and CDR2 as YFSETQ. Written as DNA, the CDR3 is TGCGCCAGCAGCGCGGGACAGACCTCTGGAAACACCATATATTTT. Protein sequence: CASSAGQTSGNTIYF.

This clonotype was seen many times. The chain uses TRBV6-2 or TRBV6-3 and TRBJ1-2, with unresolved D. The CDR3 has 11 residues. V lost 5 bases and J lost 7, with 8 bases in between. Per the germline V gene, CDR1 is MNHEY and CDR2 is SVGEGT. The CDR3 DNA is TGTGCCAGCAGTGGGATGGGTGGCTACACCTTC. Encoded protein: CASSGMGGYTF.

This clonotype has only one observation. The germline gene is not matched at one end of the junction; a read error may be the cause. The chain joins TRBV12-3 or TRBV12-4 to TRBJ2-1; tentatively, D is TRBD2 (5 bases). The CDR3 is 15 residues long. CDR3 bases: TGTGACAGCAGTTTAGCCATAGGAGGTGGCAATGAGCAGTTCTTC. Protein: CDSSLAIGGGNEQFF.

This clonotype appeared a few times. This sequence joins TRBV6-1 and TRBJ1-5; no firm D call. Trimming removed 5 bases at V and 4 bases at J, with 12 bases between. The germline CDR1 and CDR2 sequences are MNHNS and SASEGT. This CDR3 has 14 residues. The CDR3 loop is CASSYGRYNQPQHF. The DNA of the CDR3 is TGTGCCAGCAGTTACGGACGCTATAATCAGCCCCAGCATTTT.